Following are 9 T cell receptor beta chains from one sample sequenced in a study of cytomegalovirus exposure and HLA in healthy donors. The PCR was carried out with 60 Vbeta primers and 13 Jbeta primers. Sequencing was performed with immunoSEQ multiplex PCR; in TCRdb, only in-frame clones are kept and a portion is missing. The table has about 140,000 clones, roughly 80% seen once. Sample: PBMCs. These receptors came from a female donor in good health and CMV-seronegative.

This sequence joins TRBV27 and TRBJ1-6, with 8 bases lining up with TRBD1. This CDR3 is built from 16 residues. Germline V CDR1 and CDR2: MNHEY, SMNVEV (reference sequence). V lost 5 bases and J lost 1; bases outside the gene matches: 4. The CDR3 loop reads CASSATGGSYNSPLHF. DNA of the CDR3: TGTGCCAGCAGTGCTACAGGGGGATCCTATAATTCACCCCTCCACTTT.

The chain is built from TRBV27 and TRBJ1-1, with 8 bases matching TRBD1. This CDR3 region has 16 residues. With 2 bases clipped from V and 5 bases from J, the junction kept 10 bases outside the gene matches. Germline V gene data show CDR1 as MNHEY and CDR2 as SMNVEV (reference sequence). CDR3 protein: CASSLRPQGAETEAFF. Here the CDR3 DNA reads TGTGCCAGCAGTTTAAGGCCCCAGGGGGCCGAGACTGAAGCTTTCTTT.

The J gene is TRBJ2-1, the V gene TRBV10-1, with a possible D match to TRBD1 (6 bases). This CDR3 region has 13 residues. V lost 3 bases to trimming and J lost 7 bases, with 10 bases between them. Germline values: CDR1 WNHNN, CDR2 SYGVQD (reference sequence). This CDR3 is CASSEGTPNEQFF. In nucleotides, the CDR3 is TGCGCCAGCAGTGAAGGGACACCGAATGAGCAGTTCTTC.

This clone was detected once. The chain employs TRBV27 and TRBJ2-2; no firm D call. The V and J ends lost 0 bases and 6 bases respectively, with 8 bases between them. The length of the CDR3 is 14 residues. Looked up from germline, CDR1 is MNHEY and CDR2 is SMNVEV (reference sequence). The CDR3 sequence: CASSLSEYAGELFF. CDR3 sequence (DNA): TGTGCCAGCAGTTTATCAGAGTATGCCGGGGAGCTGTTTTTT.

The chain employs TRBV12-5 and TRBJ1-5, with D possibly being TRBD1 (5 bases). V gave up 2 bases and J gave up 0 bases, with 14 bases separating them. The V gene's germline CDR1 is LGHNT and CDR2 FRNRAP. The CDR3 is 17 residues long. CDR3 residues: CASGLPGQGGSNQPQHF. The CDR3 nucleotides read TGTGCTAGTGGTTTGCCCGGCCAGGGAGGTAGCAATCAGCCCCAGCATTTT.

The J gene is TRBJ2-1, the V gene TRBV7-6; a possible D gene is TRBD1 (5 bases). CDR3 size: 16 residues. Germline assignment: CDR1 SGHVS and CDR2 FNYEAQ. Between the trimmed V and J ends, which lost 4 bases and 1 base, there was a span of 14 bases. The CDR3 loop is CASSSKAGMSYNEQFF. In DNA form, the CDR3 reads TGTGCCAGCAGCTCTAAGGCAGGGATGTCCTACAATGAGCAGTTCTTC.

The chain combines TRBV5-5 with TRBJ1-2; D not certain. Germline V gene data show CDR1 as SGHKS and CDR2 as YYEKEE (reference sequence). The CDR3 consists of 13 residues. Trimming took off 4 bases at V and 2 bases at J, with 9 bases between the two ends. This CDR3 reads CASSPDGNYGYTF. CDR3 coding DNA: TGTGCCAGCAGCCCAGACGGGAACTATGGCTACACCTTC.

This chain joins TRBV9 and TRBJ2-7; 9 bases line up with TRBD1. V shed 3 bases and J 9 bases; nucleotides not matched to a gene: 10. The germline gives CDR1 SGDLS, CDR2 YYNGEE. There are 14 residues in the CDR3. As DNA, the CDR3 is TGTGCCAGCAGCGGGGGACAGGGCCACAGCGGGCAGTACTTC. It codes for CASSGGQGHSGQYF.

V usage is TRBV28 and J usage is TRBJ2-1; TRBD1 matches at 10 bases. Germline V gene lookup returns CDR1 MDHEN and CDR2 SYDVKM. V trimming: 4 bases; J trimming: 4 bases; junction bases outside the gene matches: 4. This CDR3 region has 15 residues. The CDR3 sequence: CASSSDRGPYNEQFF. As DNA, the CDR3 is TGTGCCAGCAGTTCTGACAGGGGGCCATACAATGAGCAGTTCTTC.